This T cell receptor beta chain stems from a study of cytomegalovirus exposure and HLA in healthy donors. Study-level results: Immune exposure information available was restricted to CMV serostatus. Specific recognition of CMV antigens was confirmed in vitro for a few chains (all CMV-associated).

Researchers ran the PCR with 60 Vbeta and 13 Jbeta primers. Here immunoSEQ multiplex PCR was the method, and the copy in TCRdb shows in-frame clones only, minus some. The profile covers fewer than 150,000 clones, with roughly three quarters appearing a single time and approximately 4% taken by the ten largest. It was healthy bone marrow donors who served as donors. On this clone itself: Its cognate antigen is unknown.

The TCR originated in a young man in good health and CMV-seronegative. Sequences were obtained from PBMCs.

The CDR3 DNA follows: TGTGCCAGCAGTGGAGGGGCAGGGATAAGCAATCAGCCCCAGCATTTT. Translating it yields CASSGGAGISNQPQHF. The chain is built from TRBV27 and TRBJ1-5, with a weak D call TRBD1 (5 bases). The ends were cut back, 5 bases at V and 1 base at J, with 15 bases in the middle. The CDR3 contains 16 residues. In germline, CDR1 is MNHEY, CDR2 SMNVEV (reference sequence).